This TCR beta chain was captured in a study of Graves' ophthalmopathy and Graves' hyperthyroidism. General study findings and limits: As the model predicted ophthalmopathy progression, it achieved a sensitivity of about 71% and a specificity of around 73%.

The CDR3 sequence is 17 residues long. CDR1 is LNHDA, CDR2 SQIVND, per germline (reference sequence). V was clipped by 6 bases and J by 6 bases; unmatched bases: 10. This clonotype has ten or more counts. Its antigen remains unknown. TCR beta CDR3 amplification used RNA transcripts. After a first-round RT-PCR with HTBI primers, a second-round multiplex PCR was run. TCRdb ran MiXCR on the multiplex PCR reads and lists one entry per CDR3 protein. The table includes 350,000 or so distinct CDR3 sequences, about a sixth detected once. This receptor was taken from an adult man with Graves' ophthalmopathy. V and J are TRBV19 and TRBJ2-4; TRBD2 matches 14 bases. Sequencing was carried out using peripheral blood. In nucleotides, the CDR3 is TGTGCCAGTAGCAGCGGGACTAGCGGGAGTATTGTAAACATTCAGTACTTC. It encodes CASSSGTSGSIVNIQYF.